Below, 20 T cell receptor beta chains from the same sample are listed, as sequenced in a study of neurological immune-mediated disorders. TCRdb re-derived calls from the 5' RACE reads in MiXCR, one entry per CDR3 protein. The repertoire consists of roughly 30,000 distinct CDR3 sequences, with about 4.8% occurring once and the leading ten covering roughly 24%. The specimen was PBMCs. The receptors were sampled from a man between 18 and 29 years old in good health.

This clonotype appeared many times. This chain joins TRBV29-1 and TRBJ1-2, with TRBD1 identical over 12 bases. Trimming removed 6 bases from V and 2 bases from J; junction bases left unmatched: 13. Germline V lookup: CDR1 SQVTM, CDR2 ANQGSEA. CDR3 length: 17 amino acids. CDR3 sequence (DNA): TGCAGCGTACGGGGACAGGGGGCACAGTCGACCAACTATGGCTACACCTTC. Its translation is CSVRGQGAQSTNYGYTF. Filled out from reference TRBV29-1 and TRBJ1-2, the complete variable domain reads SAVISQKPSRDICQRGTSLTIQCQVDSQVTMMFWYRQQPGQSLTLIATANQGSEATYESGFVIDKFPISRPNLTFSTLTVSNMSPEDSSIYLCSVRGQGAQSTNYGYTFGSGTRLTVV.

This clonotype occurred many times. This chain joins TRBV20-1 and TRBJ1-1; D remains unclear. CDR3 length: 15 amino acids. V was trimmed by 6 bases and J by 3 bases, leaving 20 bases between them. Germline V gene data show CDR1 as DFQATT and CDR2 as SNEGSKA (reference sequence). CDR3 DNA sequence: TGCAGTGCACTCCCCCTAGAGTTGGGCCACACTGAAGCTTTCTTT. This sequence encodes CSALPLELGHTEAFF.

This clonotype was seen repeatedly, ten times or more. V usage is TRBV27 and J usage is TRBJ1-5; D remains unclear. Germline CDR1 MNHEY, CDR2 SMNVEV (reference sequence). The CDR3 runs to 13 residues. The V and J ends lost 4 bases and 2 bases respectively, with 6 bases between them. The CDR3 sequence is CASSWTGNQPQHF. Here the CDR3 DNA reads TGTGCCAGCAGTTGGACTGGCAATCAGCCCCAGCATTTT.

The chain recombines TRBV5-1 with TRBJ1-1, with D unresolved. Germline CDR1 and CDR2: SGHRS and YFSETQ. The CDR3 spans 14 residues. V was shortened by 0 bases and J by 4 bases, with 10 bases between the two germline ends. This chain's CDR3 is CASSLEALATEAFF. CDR3 bases: TGCGCCAGCAGCTTGGAGGCACTTGCCACTGAAGCTTTCTTT.

This clonotype was counted many times. J is TRBJ2-1 and V is TRBV11-2; no definite D call. The CDR3 length is 15 residues. Trimming stripped 1 base from V and 5 bases from J, with 12 bases between. The V gene's germline CDR1 is SGHAT and CDR2 FQNNGV. The CDR3 region has the DNA TGTGCCAGCAGCTTAGGGCCCTTGGCAGACAATGAGCAGTTCTTC. Translating it yields CASSLGPLADNEQFF.

This clonotype has ten or more counts. The rearrangement joins TRBV2 to TRBJ2-1; 7 nucleotides align to TRBD1. The CDR3 extends over 16 amino acids. Germline lookup yields CDR1 SNHLY and CDR2 FYNNEI. With V trimmed by 8 bases and J by 5 bases, 15 bases remained unmatched. Here the CDR3 reads CASEGALLDRNNEQFF. CDR3 nucleotides: TGTGCCAGCGAGGGGGCCCTCTTGGACCGTAACAATGAGCAGTTCTTC.

This clonotype appeared many times. The chain is built from TRBV10-3 and TRBJ2-7; D may be TRBD1 (5 bases). Germline values: CDR1 ENHRY, CDR2 SYGVKD. CDR3 size: 14 residues. V shed 6 bases and J shed 4 bases, with 16 bases lying between them. DNA for the CDR3: TGTGCCATCAGGGCGAGCACTCAGGGTTACGAGCAGTACTTC. Translated: CAIRASTQGYEQYF.

At least ten counts were recorded for this clonotype. V is TRBV20-1 and J is TRBJ1-1; D unresolved. The CDR3 consists of 14 residues. Trimming cost V 0 bases and J 1 base, with 9 bases left between them. CDR1 DFQATT and CDR2 SNEGSKA come from the germline V gene (reference sequence). The CDR3 loop reads CSARDPVSNTEAFF. CDR3 bases: TGCAGTGCTAGAGACCCCGTATCGAACACTGAAGCTTTCTTT.

The rearrangement links TRBV5-1 to TRBJ2-1; TRBD1 might be the D (6 bases). Per the germline V gene, CDR1 is SGHRS and CDR2 is YFSETQ. The V end lost 4 bases, the J end lost 2 bases, and 13 bases lay between the germline ends. The CDR3 loop spans 15 amino acids. This CDR3 reads CASSPDRTTYNEQFF. CDR3 DNA: TGCGCCAGCAGCCCTGACAGGACGACCTACAATGAGCAGTTCTTC.

This clonotype came up many times. The V and J genes are TRBV27 and TRBJ1-2, with a possible D match to TRBD1 (5 bases). Germline V CDR1 and CDR2: MNHEY, SMNVEV (reference sequence). V lost 2 bases and J 4 bases, leaving 11 bases between the germline ends. The CDR3 covers 14 residues. The CDR3 nucleotides are TGTGCCAGCAGTTTAGCAGGGACCTTCTATGGCTACACCTTC. It specifies CASSLAGTFYGYTF.

The chain uses TRBV19 and TRBJ1-5, with TRBD1 matching over 7 bases. J gave up 0 bases and V 5 bases, and 7 bases lay outside the gene matches. CDR1 LNHDA and CDR2 SQIVND come from the germline V gene (reference sequence). CDR3 length equals 16 residues. This chain's CDR3 is CASSGTGTDSNQPQHF. DNA for the CDR3: TGTGCCAGTAGTGGCACCGGGACAGATAGCAATCAGCCCCAGCATTTT.

This clonotype was seen many times. This sequence joins TRBV18 and TRBJ2-1; 15 bases fit TRBD2. J was trimmed by 6 bases and V by 3 bases; bases with no gene match: 6. Germline V gives CDR1 KGHSH, CDR2 LQKENI. There are 17 residues in the CDR3. For the CDR3, the DNA is TGTGCCAGCTCACCGACAACGGGACTAGCGGGGGGCAATGAGCAGTTCTTC. This translates into CASSPTTGLAGGNEQFF.

This clonotype was found many times. The CDR3 region has the DNA TGCGCCAGCAGCCCGTACGGGGGCGAATATAATTCACCCCTCCACTTT. Translated: CASSPYGGEYNSPLHF. The chain combines TRBV5-1 with TRBJ1-6; a possible D gene is TRBD1 (6 bases). With 4 bases removed from V and 4 bases from J, the gap between germline ends came to 15 bases. Germline V CDR1 and CDR2: SGHRS, YFSETQ. The CDR3 extends over 16 amino acids.

This clonotype has ten or more counts. The chain is built from TRBV7-9 and TRBJ1-5; a possible D gene is TRBD1 (5 bases). Trimming shortened V by 2 bases and J by 3 bases, and 8 bases separated the two germline ends. CDR1 is SEHNR and CDR2 is FQNEAQ in the germline V gene (reference sequence). The CDR3 loop spans 14 amino acids. CDR3 sequence: CASSLRGNNQPQHF. The CDR3 region has the DNA TGTGCCAGCAGCTTAAGGGGCAACAATCAGCCCCAGCATTTT.

Regarding this clonotype: This is likely a read error, given that the CDR3 carries no conserved phenylalanine or tryptophan at its end. The chain carries TRBV12-3 or TRBV12-4 and TRBJ1-1, with D maybe TRBD1 (6 bases). The CDR3 is made up of 16 amino acids. Trimming removed 6 bases at V and 4 bases at J, with 21 bases between. The DNA for the CDR3 is TGTGCCAGCAGACCCAGTTTAGGGGAAGGGGGCACTGAAGCTTTCCTT. Its protein product is CASRPSLGEGGTEAFL.

The table lists this clonotype with many counts. The rearrangement uses TRBV18 and TRBJ1-3, with D unresolved. V lost 5 bases, J lost 2 bases, and 10 bases lay in between. This CDR3 is built from 14 residues. The V gene's germline CDR1 is KGHSH and CDR2 LQKENI. Here the CDR3 DNA reads TGTGCCAGCTCAACGGGAGGAACTGGAAACACCATATATTTT. Translation gives CASSTGGTGNTIYF.

This clonotype has a count of ten or more. The chain employs TRBV7-6 and TRBJ1-1; unclear D gene. The CDR3 runs 12 residues. Trimming pared 5 bases from V and 2 bases from J, leaving 6 bases between. Per germline, CDR1 SGHVS and CDR2 FNYEAQ. DNA of the CDR3: TGTGCCAGCAGCCACGATAACACTGAAGCTTTCTTT. Translated, it gives CASSHDNTEAFF.

The gene calls are TRBV7-2 and TRBJ1-1; the match to TRBD1 covers 9 bases. Judging by the DNA end, TRBJ2-5 fits better; the J call may be wrong. This CDR3 has 16 residues. Germline V gives CDR1 SGHTA, CDR2 FQGNSA. The CDR3 loop reads CASSLPRTGAAETQYF. As DNA, the CDR3 is TGTGCCAGCAGCTTACCGCGGACAGGGGCAGCAGAGACCCAGTACTTC.

The chain combines TRBV20-1 with TRBJ1-4; D possibly corresponds to TRBD1 (6 bases). Germline V gene sequence: CDR1 DFQATT, CDR2 SNEGSKA (reference sequence). The CDR3 is 13 residues long. The germline V and J ends were trimmed by 6 bases and 8 bases, with 16 bases remaining between them. Here the CDR3 reads CSAPGGPLEKLFF. DNA of the CDR3: TGCAGTGCCCCCGGGGGGCCCCTGGAAAAACTGTTTTTT.

The table lists this clonotype with many counts. The chain carries TRBV20-1 and TRBJ2-5; either TRBD1 or TRBD2 may fit D (6 bases each). The germline gives CDR1 DFQATT, CDR2 SNEGSKA (reference sequence). CDR3 length: 16 residues. Trimming removed 0 bases at V and 1 base at J, with 15 bases between. CDR3 coding DNA: TGCAGTGCTAGAGATCGGATGAGGGGGGCCCAAGAGACCCAGTACTTC. Translated: CSARDRMRGAQETQYF.